This TCR beta chain derives from a study of OX40 agonist ivuxolimab in advanced cancers. On the study more broadly: In this trial design, patients received ivuxolimab intravenously at 0.01 to 10 mg/kg every 2 weeks. Dose-escalation patients suffered from hepatocellular carcinoma, melanoma, renal cell or head and neck cancer.

Per germline, CDR1 MNHNY and CDR2 SVGAGI (reference sequence). The CDR3 sequence is 14 residues long. V lost 1 base and J 6 bases, leaving 12 bases between the germline ends. This table comes from immunoSEQ multiplex PCR, and its TCRdb copy is limited to in-frame clones, with some not included. Among about 25,000 clones, 65% to 90% were seen once, and the ten largest hold roughly 42%. The TCR comes from an adult with an advanced solid tumor such as melanoma, head and neck, liver or kidney cancer. This chain joins TRBV6-6 and TRBJ1-2; perhaps TRBD1 as D (5 bases). The sample in question was CD4+ or CD8+ T cells sorted from blood, obtained in a trial of the OX40 agonist ivuxolimab. CDR3 amino acids: CASSYLGDSNGYTF. CDR3 DNA sequence: TGTGCCAGCAGTTACTTAGGGGACTCAAATGGCTACACCTTC.